These 20 T cell receptor beta chains were sequenced from one sample in a study of T cell changes during pregnancy in multiple sclerosis. Sequencing was performed with immunoSEQ multiplex PCR; in TCRdb, only in-frame clones are kept and a portion is missing. The data show fewer than 90,000 clones, 94% seen once. Sample: peripheral blood, taken after pregnancy. The receptor source for this set is a female donor in good health, enrolled as a control in a pregnancy study.

This clone was seen a single time. The chain uses TRBV2 and TRBJ1-5, with 9 bases aligning to TRBD1. This CDR3 contains 13 residues. Unmatched junction bases numbered 4, after V lost 6 bases and J lost 7 bases. CDR1 is SNHLY and CDR2 is FYNNEI in the germline V gene. Written as DNA, the CDR3 is TGTGCCAGCAGCCAGACAGGGGGACAGCCCCAGCATTTT. As protein: CASSQTGGQPQHF.

The rearrangement uses TRBV28 and TRBJ1-1; 8 nucleotides line up with TRBD1. This CDR3 contains 13 residues. The J segment lost 1 base and the V segment lost 8 bases, leaving 3 bases of the junction unmatched. Germline CDR1 MDHEN, CDR2 SYDVKM. CDR3 DNA sequence: TGTGCCAGCGGTGGGACAGGGAACACTGAAGCTTTCTTT. This codes for CASGGTGNTEAFF.

This chain links TRBV5-6 with TRBJ2-3, with a tentative D call TRBD2 (5 bases). This CDR3 is built from 14 residues. Trimming cost V 2 bases and J 1 base, with 8 bases left between them. Germline V gene data show CDR1 as SGHDT and CDR2 as YYEEEE. The chain's CDR3 is CASSFGGRTDTQYF. DNA for the CDR3: TGTGCCAGCAGCTTCGGCGGGCGCACAGATACGCAGTATTTT.

The V call is TRBV18, the J call TRBJ2-7; a weak D match, TRBD1 (5 bases). CDR3 length: 14 residues. V was trimmed by 2 bases and J by 3 bases, leaving 11 bases between them. Per the germline V gene, CDR1 is KGHSH and CDR2 is LQKENI. The CDR3 reads CASSPKGQGYEQYF. The DNA of the CDR3 is TGTGCCAGCTCACCAAAGGGGCAGGGCTACGAGCAGTACTTC.

J is TRBJ1-2 and V is TRBV4-1, with 9 bases that match TRBD1. CDR1 MGHRA and CDR2 YSYEKL come from the germline V gene. The V segment lost 5 bases and the J segment 5 bases; nucleotides outside the gene matches: 6. The CDR3 consists of 14 residues. The CDR3 protein is CASSEPGQGYGYTF. The CDR3 DNA reads as TGCGCCAGCAGCGAACCGGGACAGGGTTATGGCTACACCTTC.

This chain joins TRBV29-1 and TRBJ2-1; D may be TRBD2 (5 bases). The germline V and J ends were trimmed by 2 bases and 0 bases, with 14 bases remaining between them. CDR3 length: 16 amino acids. Germline loops: CDR1 SQVTM, CDR2 ANQGSEA. CDR3 residues: CSVEIGTGDSYNEQFF. In nucleotides, the CDR3 is TGCAGCGTTGAAATAGGTACCGGGGACTCCTACAATGAGCAGTTCTTC.

J is TRBJ2-7 and V is TRBV5-1, with 7 bases fitting TRBD2. Germline lookup yields CDR1 SGHRS and CDR2 YFSETQ. The V segment lost 4 bases and the J segment 4 bases; nucleotides outside the gene matches: 8. The CDR3 consists of 14 residues. The DNA for the CDR3 is TGCGCCAGCAGCCCAACGACTAGCACGTACGAGCAGTACTTC. Encoded protein: CASSPTTSTYEQYF.

This clone has more than one count but fewer than ten. The same CDR3 also results from other DNA sequences found in this sample. V usage is TRBV29-1 and J usage is TRBJ2-7; D not certain. V was trimmed by 1 base and J by 3 bases, leaving 7 bases between them. There are 12 residues in the CDR3. Per the germline V gene, CDR1 is SQVTM and CDR2 is ANQGSEA. The CDR3 DNA follows: TGCAGCGTTGAAGTGGCCGACTACGAGCAGTACTTC. Encoded protein: CSVEVADYEQYF.

The count of this clone is one. The chain has TRBV10-3 and TRBJ2-3, with D possibly being TRBD2 (5 bases). V lost 2 bases and J lost 5, with 8 bases in between. This CDR3 region has 13 residues. Germline assignment: CDR1 ENHRY and CDR2 SYGVKD. The CDR3 nucleotides read TGTGCCATCAGTGAGCCCGGGGAAGATACGCAGTATTTT. This encodes CAISEPGEDTQYF.

This chain links TRBV19 with TRBJ1-4; D remains unclear. Trimming stripped 0 bases from V and 8 bases from J, with 16 bases between. Germline V lookup: CDR1 LNHDA, CDR2 SQIVND (reference sequence). The CDR3 extends over 16 amino acids. As DNA, the CDR3 is TGTGCCAGTAGTATAGATTTGGGGAGGGTGGGGGAAAAACTGTTTTTT. Translated, it gives CASSIDLGRVGEKLFF.

The chain is built from TRBV9 and TRBJ2-5; TRBD2 might be the D (5 bases). Deletions cut 2 bases from V and 3 bases from J, with 8 bases between. The CDR3 is 13 amino acids. Looked up from germline, CDR1 is SGDLS and CDR2 is YYNGEE. CDR3 in amino acids: CASSVRAEETQYF. The CDR3, as DNA: TGTGCCAGCAGCGTTAGAGCGGAAGAGACCCAGTACTTC. The complete variable domain, with remaining parts taken from reference TRBV9 and TRBJ2-5, reads DSGVTQTPKHLITATGQRVTLRCSPRSGDLSVYWYQQSLDQGLQFLIQYYNGEERAKGNILERFSAQQFPDLHSELNLSSLELGDSALYFCASSVRAEETQYFGPGTRLLVL.

The J gene is TRBJ2-5, the V gene TRBV7-2; 9 bases map to TRBD2. Per germline, CDR1 SGHTA and CDR2 FQGNSA. This CDR3 region has 14 residues. The J segment lost 5 bases and the V segment lost 7 bases, leaving 8 bases of the junction unmatched. Here the CDR3 DNA reads TGTGCCAGCAACCCCGGCGCGGGAGGGGAGACCCAGTACTTC. Its protein product is CASNPGAGGETQYF.

The J gene is TRBJ2-2, the V gene TRBV10-3; a weak D match, TRBD1 (5 bases). The V gene lost 6 bases and the J gene lost 5 bases, with 16 bases spanning the gap. The germline V gene encodes CDR1 ENHRY and CDR2 SYGVKD. The CDR3 runs to 15 residues. CDR3 in amino acids: CAIRDNKRGTGELFF. The DNA for the CDR3 is TGTGCCATCAGGGATAATAAAAGGGGAACCGGGGAGCTGTTTTTT.

The CDR3 DNA reads as TGTGCCAGCAGTCCTCCAGCAGCGGGGGGTTTCTACGAGCAGTACTTC. Its protein product is CASSPPAAGGFYEQYF. The chain uses TRBV28 and TRBJ2-7; 9 bases match TRBD2. From germline, CDR1 is MDHEN and CDR2 SYDVKM. V gave up 5 bases and J gave up 3 bases; unmatched junction bases: 11. The CDR3 length is 16 residues.

V gene TRBV19 combines with J gene TRBJ2-2; maybe TRBD2 (6 bases). The CDR3 spans 15 residues. Trimming cost V 6 bases and J 0 bases, with 11 bases left between them. Per the germline V gene, CDR1 is LNHDA and CDR2 is SQIVND (reference sequence). This CDR3 is CASSTTSTNTGELFF. The DNA for the CDR3 is TGTGCCAGTAGCACCACTAGCACGAACACCGGGGAGCTGTTTTTT. Supplemented by reference TRBV19 and TRBJ2-2, the full variable domain reads DGGITQSPKYLFRKEGQNVTLSCEQNLNHDAMYWYRQDPGQGLRLIYYSQIVNDFQKGDIAEGYSVSREKKESFPLTVTSAQKNPTAFYLCASSTTSTNTGELFFGEGSRLTVL.

This sequence joins TRBV5-1 and TRBJ2-5, with D perhaps TRBD1 (6 bases). V lost 4 bases and J lost 5, with 15 bases in between. The germline gives CDR1 SGHRS, CDR2 YFSETQ. There are 14 residues in the CDR3. CDR3 nucleotide sequence: TGCGCCAGCAGCCCCACAGGGTTCGGGGAGACCCAGTACTTC. It translates to CASSPTGFGETQYF.

V is TRBV28 and J is TRBJ1-5, with D unresolved. V was cut by 3 bases and J by 0 bases, with 9 bases left in between. The CDR3 extends over 15 amino acids. The germline V gene has CDR1 MDHEN and CDR2 SYDVKM. This CDR3 reads CASSLGSHSNQPQHF. CDR3 in DNA: TGTGCCAGCAGTTTGGGCAGCCATAGCAATCAGCCCCAGCATTTT.

This clone showed up just once. This rearrangement joins TRBV30 to TRBJ2-7; D is perhaps TRBD1 (5 bases). This CDR3 is 13 amino acids long. V was clipped by 2 bases and J by 3 bases, with 11 bases between them. CDR1 and CDR2 from the germline V gene are GTSNPN and SVGIG (reference sequence). CDR3 sequence (DNA): TGTGCCTGGAGTTTCGGGCAGGGCTACGAGCAGTACTTC. This encodes CAWSFGQGYEQYF.

This chain links TRBV28 with TRBJ1-1, with 7 positions matching TRBD1. CDR3 size: 15 residues. Germline CDR1 and CDR2: MDHEN and SYDVKM. V gave up 6 bases and J gave up 4 bases; unmatched junction bases: 11. In DNA, the CDR3 is TGTGCCAGCAGCCAAATACAGGGGCTGGCCACTGAAGCTTTCTTT. Protein product: CASSQIQGLATEAFF. Combining the CDR3 with reference TRBV28 and TRBJ1-1 gives the whole variable domain DVKVTQSSRYLVKRTGEKVFLECVQDMDHENMFWYRQDPGLGLRLIYFSYDVKMKEKGDIPEGYSVSREKKERFSLILESASTNQTSMYLCASSQIQGLATEAFFGQGTRLTVV.

In DNA form, the CDR3 reads TGTGCCAGCAGCGTAGGAAGCGGGGCCACCGGGGAGCTGTTTTTT. Its protein is CASSVGSGATGELFF. The chain recombines TRBV9 with TRBJ2-2; 7 bases agree with TRBD2. Germline CDR1 SGDLS, CDR2 YYNGEE. V lost 0 bases and J lost 4; bases outside the gene matches: 3. The CDR3 totals 15 residues.